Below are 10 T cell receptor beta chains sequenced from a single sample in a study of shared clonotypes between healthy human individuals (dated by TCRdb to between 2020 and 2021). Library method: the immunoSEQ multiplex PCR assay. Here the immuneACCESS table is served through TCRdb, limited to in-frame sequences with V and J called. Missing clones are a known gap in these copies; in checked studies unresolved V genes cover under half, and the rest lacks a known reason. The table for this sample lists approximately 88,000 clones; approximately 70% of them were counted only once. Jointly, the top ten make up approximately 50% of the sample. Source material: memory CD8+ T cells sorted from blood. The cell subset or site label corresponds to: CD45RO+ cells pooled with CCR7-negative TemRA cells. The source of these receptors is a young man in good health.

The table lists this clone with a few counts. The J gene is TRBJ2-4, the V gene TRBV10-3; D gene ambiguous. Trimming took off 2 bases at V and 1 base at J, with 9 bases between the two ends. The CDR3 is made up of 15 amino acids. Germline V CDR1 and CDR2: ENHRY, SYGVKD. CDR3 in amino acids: CAISEPNGAKNIQYF. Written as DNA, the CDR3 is TGTGCCATCAGTGAGCCCAACGGGGCCAAAAACATTCAGTACTTC.

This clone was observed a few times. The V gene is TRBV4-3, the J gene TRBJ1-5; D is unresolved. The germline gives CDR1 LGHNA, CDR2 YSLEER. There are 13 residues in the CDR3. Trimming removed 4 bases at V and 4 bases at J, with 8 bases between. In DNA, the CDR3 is TGCGCCAGCAGCCCGGGGAGGAATCAGCCCCAGCATTTT. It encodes CASSPGRNQPQHF.

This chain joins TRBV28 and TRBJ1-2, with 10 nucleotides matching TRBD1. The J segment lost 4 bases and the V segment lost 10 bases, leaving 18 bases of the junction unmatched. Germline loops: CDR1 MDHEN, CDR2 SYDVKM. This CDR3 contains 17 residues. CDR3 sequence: CAIDRPGTGEVGYGYTF. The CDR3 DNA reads TGTGCCATCGACAGACCTGGGACAGGGGAAGTAGGCTATGGCTACACCTTC.

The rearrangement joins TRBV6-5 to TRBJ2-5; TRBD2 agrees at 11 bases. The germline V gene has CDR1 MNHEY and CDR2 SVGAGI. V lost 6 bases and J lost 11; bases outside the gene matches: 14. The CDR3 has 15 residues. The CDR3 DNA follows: TGTGCCAGCAGCCTAGCTCCTAGCGGGAGGCTTGAGCAGTACTTC. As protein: CASSLAPSGRLEQYF.

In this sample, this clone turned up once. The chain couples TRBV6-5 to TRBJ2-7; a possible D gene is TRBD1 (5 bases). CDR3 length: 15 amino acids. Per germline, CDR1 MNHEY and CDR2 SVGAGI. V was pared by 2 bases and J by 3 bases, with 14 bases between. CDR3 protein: CASSYATEKNYEQYF. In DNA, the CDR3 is TGTGCCAGCAGTTACGCGACAGAGAAGAACTACGAGCAGTACTTC.

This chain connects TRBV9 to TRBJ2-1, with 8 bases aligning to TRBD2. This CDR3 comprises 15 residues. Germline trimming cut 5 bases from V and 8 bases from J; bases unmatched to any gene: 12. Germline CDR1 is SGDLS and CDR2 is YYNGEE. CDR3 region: CASSSGGTSYYEQFF. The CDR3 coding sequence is TGTGCCAGCAGTTCAGGTGGGACTAGTTATTATGAGCAGTTCTTC.

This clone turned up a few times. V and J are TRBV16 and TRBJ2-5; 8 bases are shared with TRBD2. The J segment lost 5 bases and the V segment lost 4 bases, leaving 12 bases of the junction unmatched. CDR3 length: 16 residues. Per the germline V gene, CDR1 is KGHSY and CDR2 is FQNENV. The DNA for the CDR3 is TGTGCCAGCAGCCCAAAAAGAGCGGGAGTCGGGGAGACCCAGTACTTC. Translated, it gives CASSPKRAGVGETQYF.

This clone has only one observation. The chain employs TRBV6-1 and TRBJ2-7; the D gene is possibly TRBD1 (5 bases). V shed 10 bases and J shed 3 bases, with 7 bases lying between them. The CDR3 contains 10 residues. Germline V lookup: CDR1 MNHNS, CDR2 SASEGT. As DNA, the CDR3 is TGTGCCACAGACAGCTACGAGCAGTACTTC. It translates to CATDSYEQYF.

DNA for the CDR3: TGCAGCGTTGAAGGCAGGGACGAAGAGACCCAGTACTTC. This encodes CSVEGRDEETQYF. This chain uses TRBV29-1 with TRBJ2-5; D is possibly TRBD1 or TRBD2 (5 bases each). V was cut by 1 base and J by 3 bases, with 9 bases left in between. CDR1 is SQVTM and CDR2 is ANQGSEA in the germline V gene. The CDR3 is 13 amino acids.

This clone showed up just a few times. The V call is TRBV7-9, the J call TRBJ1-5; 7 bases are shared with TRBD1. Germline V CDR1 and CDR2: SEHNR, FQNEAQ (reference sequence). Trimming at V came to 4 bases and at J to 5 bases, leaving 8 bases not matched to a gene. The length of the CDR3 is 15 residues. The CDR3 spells CASSSTGAGYQPQHF. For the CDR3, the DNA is TGTGCCAGCAGCTCAACAGGGGCTGGATATCAGCCCCAGCATTTT.